This entry lists 4 T cell receptor beta chains sequenced from one sample in a study of T cells in localized non-small cell lung cancer. The assay was immunoSEQ multiplex PCR, and TCRdb's table has in-frame clones only and misses some. The table lists about 1,500 clones, around 34% of them singletons. Sequenced here: normal lung tissue next to the tumor, sampled before any cancer treatment. The receptors stem from a woman between 35 and 75 years old with stage I lung adenocarcinoma.

This clone was found a few times. This chain links TRBV29-1 with TRBJ2-3; possible D gene TRBD2, 6 bases. The germline V gene encodes CDR1 SQVTM and CDR2 ANQGSEA. V was pared by 6 bases and J by 6 bases, with 16 bases between. The CDR3 sequence is 13 residues long. This CDR3 reads CSVAVAERDTQYF. The CDR3 DNA is TGCAGCGTGGCCGTAGCGGAGCGCGATACGCAGTATTTT.

This clone has only a few counts. V and J are TRBV6-8 and TRBJ2-7, with 8 bases matching TRBD1. This CDR3 has 14 amino acids. In germline, CDR1 is MNHGY, CDR2 SAAAGT. V was pared by 6 bases and J by 4 bases, with 8 bases of the junction left unmatched. CDR3: CASSQGQGWYEQYF. The CDR3, as DNA: TGTGCCAGCAGCCAAGGACAGGGATGGTACGAGCAGTACTTC.

This clone was seen a handful of times. The chain employs TRBV11-3 and TRBJ2-7; D gene ambiguous. Trimming took off 0 bases at V and 9 bases at J, with 18 bases between the two ends. Germline CDR1 reads SGHNT; CDR2 reads YENEEA. This CDR3 comprises 15 residues. In nucleotides, the CDR3 is TGTGCCAGCAGCTTAGATCCCGTGCCCCGAGAAGGGCAGTACTTC. Protein product: CASSLDPVPREGQYF.

The CDR3 is CSVRWARLGNTEAFF. CDR3 bases: TGCAGCGTTCGCTGGGCCAGGTTGGGGAACACTGAAGCTTTCTTT. The chain carries TRBV29-1 and TRBJ1-1, with D hard to call. Per germline, CDR1 SQVTM and CDR2 ANQGSEA. Trimming cost V 5 bases and J 1 base, with 17 bases left between them. This CDR3 contains 15 residues.